Below, one TCR beta chain is given with its context. What it binds is unknown. This sample is part of a study of type 1 and type 2 diabetes patients. The length of the CDR3 is 16 residues. The V and J ends lost 2 bases and 1 base respectively, with 13 bases between them. CDR1 SGHVS and CDR2 FQNEAQ come from the germline V gene. Study results and caveats: Between type 2 diabetes and control samples, V and J usage averaged about 0.97 correlation.

Genomic DNA was the PCR template. Multiplex PCR with 30 forward and 13 reverse primers amplified the TCR beta CDR3. TCRdb recomputed calls from the multiplex PCR reads with MiXCR, one row per CDR3 protein. The sample consists of 250,000 or so distinct CDR3 sequences, roughly 50% of them appearing once. The genes are TRBV7-8 and TRBJ2-3; D perhaps matches TRBD2 (6 bases). This TCR was recovered from a man aged 18 to 29 with type 2 diabetes. The sequencing input was peripheral blood mononuclear cells (PBMCs). This CDR3 reads CASSLLWGEGTDTQYF. The CDR3 DNA follows: TGTGCCAGCAGCTTATTATGGGGGGAAGGCACAGATACGCAGTATTTT.